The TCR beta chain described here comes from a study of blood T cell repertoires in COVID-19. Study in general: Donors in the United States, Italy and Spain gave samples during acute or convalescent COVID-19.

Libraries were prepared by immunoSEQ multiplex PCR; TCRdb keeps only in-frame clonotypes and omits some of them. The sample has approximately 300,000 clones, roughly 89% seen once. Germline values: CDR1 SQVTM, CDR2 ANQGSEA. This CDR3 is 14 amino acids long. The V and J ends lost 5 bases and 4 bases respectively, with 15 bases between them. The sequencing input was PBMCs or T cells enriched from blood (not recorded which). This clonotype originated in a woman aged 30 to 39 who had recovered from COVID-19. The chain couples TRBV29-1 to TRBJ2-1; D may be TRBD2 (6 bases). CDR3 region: CSVRSLAGYNEQFF. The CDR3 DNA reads TGCAGCGTTCGCTCCCTGGCGGGGTACAATGAGCAGTTCTTC.